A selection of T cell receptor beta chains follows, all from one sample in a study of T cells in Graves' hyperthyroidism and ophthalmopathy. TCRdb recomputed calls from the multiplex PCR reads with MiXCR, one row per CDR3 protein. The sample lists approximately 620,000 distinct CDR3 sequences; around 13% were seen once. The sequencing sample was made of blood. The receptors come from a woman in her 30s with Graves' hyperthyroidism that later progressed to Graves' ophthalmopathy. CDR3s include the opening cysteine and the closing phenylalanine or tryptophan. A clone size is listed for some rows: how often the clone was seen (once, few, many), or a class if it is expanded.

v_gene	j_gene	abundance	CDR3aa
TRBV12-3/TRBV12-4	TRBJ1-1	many	CASSPRRGNTEAFF
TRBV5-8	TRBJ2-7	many	CASSLSQGGSYEQYF
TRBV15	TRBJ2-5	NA	CATSRDVLERGLSKTQYF
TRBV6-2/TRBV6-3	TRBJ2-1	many	CASSPPWTDNEQFF
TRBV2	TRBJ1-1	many	CASIGTAETEAFF
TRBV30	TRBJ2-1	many	CAWSRDLASYNEQFF
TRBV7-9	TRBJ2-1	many	CASRSPGQLAGANEQFF
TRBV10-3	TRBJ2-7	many	CATRQASVIYEQYF
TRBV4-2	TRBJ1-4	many	CASSQVSANEKLFF
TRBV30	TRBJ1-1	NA	CAWSAGLVTEAFF
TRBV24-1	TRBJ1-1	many	CATSDSQGTEAFF
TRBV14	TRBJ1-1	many	CASSQEPGTEAFF
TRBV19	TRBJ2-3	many	CASSIPSSGISDTQYF
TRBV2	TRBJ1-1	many	CASRRDRWSTEAFF
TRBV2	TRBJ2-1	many	CASTTDREQFF
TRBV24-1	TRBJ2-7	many	CAVRKGSTYEQYF
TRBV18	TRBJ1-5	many	CASSPGTGGNQPQHF
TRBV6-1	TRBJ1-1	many	CASSVAGNTEAFF
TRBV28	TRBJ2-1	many	CASTMRLAGVANEQFF
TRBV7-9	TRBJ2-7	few	CASSLSDFYEQYF
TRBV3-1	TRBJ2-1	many	CASTPGANEQFF
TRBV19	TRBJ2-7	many	CASSIDRGEGLQLVQYF
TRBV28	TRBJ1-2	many	CASSLSSNYGYTF
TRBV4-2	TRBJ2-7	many	CASSPGQGLYEQYF
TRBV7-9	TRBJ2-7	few	CASSPNRGPYEQYF
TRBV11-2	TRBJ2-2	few	CASSSQRELLELFF
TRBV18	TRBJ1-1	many	CASRPGTGNTEAFF
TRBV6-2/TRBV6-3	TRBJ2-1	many	CASSYSRPSYNEQFF
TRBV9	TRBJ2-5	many	CASSGMRDAETQYF
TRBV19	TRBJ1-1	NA	CASSIVLRDSEAFF
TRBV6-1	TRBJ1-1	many	CASGQGEAFF
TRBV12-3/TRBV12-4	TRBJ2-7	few	CASSDRGQQYF
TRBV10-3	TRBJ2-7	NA	CAISQFRAGGFREQYF
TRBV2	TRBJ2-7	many	CASSAGNWAALTYEQYF
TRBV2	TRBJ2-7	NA	CASSEPRDLAYEQYF
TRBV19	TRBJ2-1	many	CASSIKLAAYNEQFF
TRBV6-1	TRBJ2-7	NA	CASRAPGGGTYEQYF
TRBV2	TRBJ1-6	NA	CASSQDRAYNSPLHF
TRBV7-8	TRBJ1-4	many	CASNPRGGTNEKLFF